These 24 T cell receptor beta chains were sequenced from one sample in a study of T cell responses to AZD1222 COVID-19 vaccine. Generated by immunoSEQ multiplex PCR, the TCRdb table keeps only in-frame clones and is missing some. The table shows 250,000 to 300,000 clones, with 90% to 95% occurring only once. Sequenced here: peripheral blood, sampled 28 days after the second AZD1222 dose. These receptors all stem from an adult who received the AZD1222 COVID-19 vaccine.

This sequence joins TRBV18 and TRBJ2-3; the match to TRBD1 covers 10 bases. This CDR3 spans 18 amino acids. V lost 3 bases, J lost 5 bases, and 14 bases stayed unmatched. Germline CDR1 is KGHSH and CDR2 is LQKENI. CDR3 protein: CASSPWTGGAGGIDTQYF. The CDR3 bases are TGTGCCAGCTCACCCTGGACAGGGGGAGCCGGAGGGATAGATACGCAGTATTTT. Combining the CDR3 with reference TRBV18 and TRBJ2-3 gives the whole variable domain NAGVMQNPRHLVRRRGQEARLRCSPMKGHSHVYWYRQLPEEGLKFMVYLQKENIIDESGMPKERFSAEFPKEGPSILRIQQVVRGDSAAYFCASSPWTGGAGGIDTQYFGPGTRLTVL.

This rearrangement joins TRBV5-1 to TRBJ2-5; 11 positions match TRBD1. The CDR3 totals 15 residues. Germline lookup yields CDR1 SGHRS and CDR2 YFSETQ. V lost 3 bases to trimming and J lost 5 bases; unmatched junction nucleotides: 6. In DNA form, the CDR3 reads TGCGCCAGCAGCTCCGGACAGGGGGCCTGGGAGACCCAGTACTTC. Translating gives CASSSGQGAWETQYF.

The chain is built from TRBV5-8 and TRBJ1-5; D not resolved. V lost 1 base and J lost 5, with 16 bases in between. The CDR3 is 16 amino acids. The germline V gene encodes CDR1 SGHTS and CDR2 YDEGEE. DNA for the CDR3: TGTGCCAGCAGCTTGTGGGGTCCTATCAGGTATCAGCCCCAGCATTTT. This codes for CASSLWGPIRYQPQHF. The variable domain in full, completed from reference TRBV5-8 and TRBJ1-5, reads EAGVTQSPTHLIKTRGQQATLRCSPISGHTSVYWYQQALGLGLQFLLWYDEGEERNRGNFPPRFSGRQFPNYSSELNVNALELEDSALYLCASSLWGPIRYQPQHFGDGTRLSIL.

The chain links TRBV5-1 to TRBJ2-5; TRBD2 matches 7 bases. CDR1 is SGHRS, CDR2 YFSETQ, per germline. Germline trimming cut 4 bases from V and 4 bases from J; bases unmatched to any gene: 7. This CDR3 spans 14 amino acids. The CDR3 here is CASSARGGGETQYF. The CDR3 DNA follows: TGCGCCAGCAGCGCGCGCGGGGGAGGAGAGACCCAGTACTTC.

The table lists this clone with a count of one. This chain connects TRBV3-1 (or the pseudogene TRBV3-2) to TRBJ2-2; the D gene could be TRBD1 or TRBD2 (5 bases each). Trimming stripped 4 bases from V and 3 bases from J, with 15 bases between. Germline V lookup: CDR1 LGHDT, CDR2 YNNKEL (reference sequence). This CDR3 is built from 16 residues. The DNA of the CDR3 is TGTGCCAGCAGCCGGGCGGCTAGCAGGGACACCGGGGAGCTGTTTTTT. Encoded protein: CASSRAASRDTGELFF.

V and J are TRBV5-4 and TRBJ2-7; 9 positions match TRBD2. Germline CDR1 is SGHNT and CDR2 is YYREEE (reference sequence). With V trimmed by 3 bases and J by 2 bases, 9 bases remained unmatched. This CDR3 has 16 amino acids. CDR3 bases: TGTGCCAGCAGCTCTAATCCTAGCGGGACGCCCTACGAGCAGTACTTC. Translation gives CASSSNPSGTPYEQYF.

The V call is TRBV5-4, the J call TRBJ2-7, with no clear D. The CDR3 consists of 14 residues. Per the germline V gene, CDR1 is SGHNT and CDR2 is YYREEE (reference sequence). V gave up 0 bases and J gave up 2 bases, with 9 bases separating them. The CDR3 sequence: CASSLEGTAYEQYF. In DNA, the CDR3 is TGTGCCAGCAGCTTGGAAGGCACAGCCTACGAGCAGTACTTC.

This clone has just one count. The chain has TRBV5-4 and TRBJ2-3; D might be TRBD1 (6 bases). V lost 0 bases and J 4 bases, leaving 12 bases between the germline ends. Germline CDR1 is SGHNT and CDR2 is YYREEE (reference sequence). The CDR3 runs to 15 residues. DNA of the CDR3: TGTGCCAGCAGCTTGGGTGGACAGAGCCCAGATACGCAGTATTTT. Protein: CASSLGGQSPDTQYF. The full variable domain, in which reference TRBV5-4 and TRBJ2-3 provide the parts outside the CDR3, is ETGVTQSPTHLIKTRGQQVTLRCSSQSGHNTVSWYQQALGQGPQFIFQYYREEENGRGNFPPRFSGLQFPNYSSELNVNALELDDSALYLCASSLGGQSPDTQYFGPGTRLTVL.

J is TRBJ1-2 and V is TRBV5-1; the D is unclear. This CDR3 is built from 13 residues. Germline-derived CDR1 and CDR2 are SGHRS and YFSETQ. V lost 5 bases to trimming and J lost 8 bases, with 16 bases between them. The CDR3 bases are TGCGCCAGCAGAGGAGGGTCGGATAAGGGCTACACCTTC. Its protein is CASRGGSDKGYTF.

The chain recombines TRBV5-4 with TRBJ1-1; a possible D gene is TRBD1 (6 bases). Germline V gene data show CDR1 as SGHNT and CDR2 as YYREEE (reference sequence). V lost 4 bases, J lost 1 base, and 14 bases lay in between. The CDR3 consists of 15 residues. The CDR3, as DNA: TGTGCCAGCAGCCGCGGGGACACAGGGAACACTGAAGCTTTCTTT. Its translation is CASSRGDTGNTEAFF.

The chain joins TRBV30 to TRBJ1-2, with D possibly matching TRBD1 (5 bases). V was cut by 0 bases and J by 4 bases, with 12 bases left in between. The CDR3 sequence is 14 residues long. Germline CDR1 reads GTSNPN; CDR2 reads SVGIG (reference sequence). The CDR3 protein is CAWSVQARVYGYTF. Written as DNA, the CDR3 is TGTGCCTGGAGTGTACAAGCCAGGGTCTATGGCTACACCTTC.

A single count supports this clone. V is TRBV10-3 and J is TRBJ1-1; D may be TRBD1 (6 bases). The ends were cut back, 5 bases at V and 3 bases at J, with 13 bases in the middle. From germline, CDR1 is ENHRY and CDR2 SYGVKD. CDR3 length equals 14 residues. The CDR3 region has the DNA TGTGCCATCAGTCCACAGGGAAGGGACACTGAAGCTTTCTTT. Protein sequence: CAISPQGRDTEAFF.

This clone was detected only once. The chain links TRBV11-1 to TRBJ2-1; maybe TRBD2 (6 bases). Trimming removed 2 bases from V and 0 bases from J, with 11 bases in between. Germline-derived CDR1 and CDR2 are SGHAT and FQDESV (reference sequence). The CDR3 sequence is 16 residues long. CDR3 residues: CASSLRAGSSYNEQFF. The CDR3 DNA sequence: TGTGCCAGCAGCTTAAGGGCGGGGAGCTCCTACAATGAGCAGTTCTTC.

This rearrangement joins TRBV7-2 to TRBJ1-5; tentative D call: TRBD1 (5 bases). V lost 0 bases and J 0 bases, leaving 12 bases between the germline ends. The CDR3 runs 17 residues. In germline, CDR1 is SGHTA, CDR2 FQGNSA. The CDR3 region is CASSLAFGGHSNQPQHF. The CDR3 DNA follows: TGTGCCAGCAGCTTAGCCTTCGGGGGTCATAGCAATCAGCCCCAGCATTTT.

The V gene is TRBV28, the J gene TRBJ1-2, with TRBD1 matching over 9 bases. This CDR3 is built from 14 residues. CDR1 is MDHEN, CDR2 SYDVKM, per germline. The V and J ends lost 3 bases and 7 bases, in that order; junction bases with no gene match: 6. The CDR3 here is CASSFLQGAGGYTF. CDR3 nucleotide sequence: TGTGCCAGCAGTTTCTTACAGGGGGCGGGTGGCTACACCTTC.

This chain uses TRBV10-3 with TRBJ1-5; D may be TRBD1 (5 bases). Trimming removed 6 bases at V and 0 bases at J, with 9 bases between. Germline loops: CDR1 ENHRY, CDR2 SYGVKD. The CDR3 is made up of 14 amino acids. The CDR3 DNA follows: TGTGCCATCAGCAGGGACGGTAGCAATCAGCCCCAGCATTTT. Translation: CAISRDGSNQPQHF.

This chain joins TRBV6-5 and TRBJ1-2, with D unclear. CDR3 length: 15 amino acids. The germline gives CDR1 MNHEY, CDR2 SVGAGI. Trimming took 3 bases from V and 4 from J, leaving 15 bases between them. The CDR3: CASSYAENLLYGYTF. The CDR3 coding sequence is TGTGCCAGCAGTTATGCAGAAAACTTACTCTATGGCTACACCTTC.

The chain links TRBV4-1 to TRBJ2-1, with D uncertain. Per the germline V gene, CDR1 is MGHRA and CDR2 is YSYEKL. V lost 0 bases to trimming and J lost 14 bases, with 14 bases between them. This CDR3 is 13 amino acids long. The chain's CDR3 is CASSQDPAAGEFF. In DNA, the CDR3 is TGCGCCAGCAGCCAAGATCCCGCAGCTGGTGAGTTCTTC.

This rearrangement joins TRBV5-1 to TRBJ1-6, with TRBD1 matching 8 bases. CDR1 and CDR2 from the germline V gene are SGHRS and YFSETQ. The junction had 7 bases not matched to a gene; V was cut back by 5 bases and J by 6 bases. CDR3 length: 15 amino acids. This CDR3 is CASSSDRAVNSPLHF. The CDR3 DNA reads TGCGCCAGCAGTTCGGACAGGGCCGTTAATTCACCCCTCCACTTT.

J is TRBJ2-7 and V is TRBV2; D is unclear. The CDR3 totals 13 residues. Between the trimmed V and J ends, which lost 7 bases and 1 base, there was a span of 11 bases. Germline CDR1 reads SNHLY; CDR2 reads FYNNEI. CDR3 bases: TGTGCCAGCACCCCCGTGGGGTCCTACGAGCAGTACTTC. Its protein is CASTPVGSYEQYF.

This chain links TRBV19 with TRBJ2-6, with D maybe TRBD2 (5 bases). Trimming stripped 7 bases from V and 0 bases from J, with 7 bases between. The germline V gene has CDR1 LNHDA and CDR2 SQIVND (reference sequence). CDR3 size: 14 residues. The CDR3 region is CASKRGSGANVLTF. The CDR3 DNA follows: TGTGCCAGTAAACGGGGCTCTGGGGCCAACGTCCTGACTTTC.

V usage is TRBV2 and J usage is TRBJ2-1; unclear D gene. The CDR3 runs to 14 residues. From germline, CDR1 is SNHLY and CDR2 FYNNEI. V was pared by 4 bases and J by 6 bases, with 13 bases between. The chain's CDR3 is CASSADGIGNEQFF. The CDR3 bases are TGTGCCAGCAGTGCGGACGGAATAGGCAATGAGCAGTTCTTC. Supplemented by reference TRBV2 and TRBJ2-1, the full variable domain reads EPEVTQTPSHQVTQMGQEVILRCVPISNHLYFYWYRQILGQKVEFLVSFYNNEISEKSEIFDDQFSVERPDGSNFTLKIRSTKLEDSAMYFCASSADGIGNEQFFGPGTRLTVL.

The chain has TRBV5-1 and TRBJ1-1; a weak D match, TRBD1 (5 bases). Between the trimmed V and J ends, which lost 5 bases and 5 bases, there was a span of 16 bases. CDR1 SGHRS and CDR2 YFSETQ come from the germline V gene. The length of the CDR3 is 14 residues. CDR3 DNA sequence: TGCGCCAGCAGAATAGGGGAAGTACGGACTGAAGCTTTCTTT. Its translation is CASRIGEVRTEAFF.

With respect to this clone: The same CDR3 is also encoded by other DNA sequences in this sample. This chain uses TRBV19 with TRBJ2-7, with D perhaps matching TRBD1 or TRBD2 (5 bases each). This CDR3 is built from 13 residues. Trimming cost V 5 bases and J 0 bases, with 8 bases left between them. Germline V gives CDR1 LNHDA, CDR2 SQIVND (reference sequence). CDR3 sequence reads: CASSPGPSYEQYF. CDR3 bases: TGTGCCAGTAGTCCGGGGCCCTCCTACGAGCAGTACTTC.